This T cell receptor beta chain was identified in a study of T-cell memory formation after mild COVID-19. The CDR3 extends over 15 amino acids. V dropped 2 bases and J dropped 0; count of bases not matched to a gene: 1. The V gene's germline CDR1 is SGDLS and CDR2 YYNGEE. TCRdb re-analysed the 5' RACE reads in MiXCR, keeping a single row per CDR3 protein. Among just over 1,500 distinct CDR3 sequences, roughly 60% were seen once, and the ten largest hold about 9%. The sequence derives from an adult who had mild COVID-19 (a few samples of this study predate the infection). Cell type and time point are not known. Sequenced: PBMCs or a T cell subset sorted from them (not recorded which). The V and J genes are TRBV9 and TRBJ2-7, with TRBD1 matching over 11 bases. The CDR3 loop reads CASSVGTGGSYEQYF. CDR3 bases: TGTGCCAGCAGCGTCGGGACAGGGGGCTCCTACGAGCAGTACTTC.